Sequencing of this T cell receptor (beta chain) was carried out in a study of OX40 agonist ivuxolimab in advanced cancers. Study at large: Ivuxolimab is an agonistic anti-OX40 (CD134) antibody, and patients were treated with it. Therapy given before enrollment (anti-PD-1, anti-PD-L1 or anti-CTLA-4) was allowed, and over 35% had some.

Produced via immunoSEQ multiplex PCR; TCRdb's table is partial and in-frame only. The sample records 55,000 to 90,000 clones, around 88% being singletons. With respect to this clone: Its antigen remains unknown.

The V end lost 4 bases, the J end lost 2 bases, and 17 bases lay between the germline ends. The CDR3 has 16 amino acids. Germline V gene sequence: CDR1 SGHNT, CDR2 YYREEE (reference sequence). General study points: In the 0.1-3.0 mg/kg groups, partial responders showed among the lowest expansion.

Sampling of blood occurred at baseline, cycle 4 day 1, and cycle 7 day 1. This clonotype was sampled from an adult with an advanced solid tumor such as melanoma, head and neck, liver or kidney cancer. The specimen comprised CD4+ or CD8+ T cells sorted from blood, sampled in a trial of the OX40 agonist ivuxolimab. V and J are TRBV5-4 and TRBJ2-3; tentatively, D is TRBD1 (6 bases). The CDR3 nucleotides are TGTGCCAGCAGCCCGCGGACAGACCTACTCACAGATACGCAGTATTTT. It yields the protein CASSPRTDLLTDTQYF.